This T cell receptor (beta chain) was obtained from a study of blood T cell repertoires in COVID-19. Turning to the study itself: There were acute and convalescent COVID-19 samples, and they came from the United States, Italy and Spain.

Source study methods: Amplifying reference gene primers gave estimates of nucleated cell counts. TCRdb's table, derived via immunoSEQ multiplex PCR, lists solely in-frame clones and lacks some. V and J calls and clone size are as listed in that table; D and trimming were resolved from the DNA. There are around 450,000 clones in the sample; 70% to 90% occur only once, and about 2% lies in the top ten. Enrolled through a virtual design, the participants were between 18 and 89 years of age and came from about two dozen US areas. In assigning cohorts, the study relied on participant-reported clinical history. Germline lookup yields CDR1 SGHAT and CDR2 FQNNGV. The CDR3 has 15 amino acids. V lost 3 bases, J lost 4 bases, and 5 bases stayed unmatched.

The chain uses TRBV11-2 and TRBJ1-5; 8 bases are a match to TRBD1. The TCR sequence derives from a woman younger than 30 with acute COVID-19. The sequenced material came from PBMCs or T cells enriched from blood (not recorded which). The CDR3 spells CASSFTRDRNQPQHF. In DNA, the CDR3 is TGTGCCAGCAGCTTCACTCGGGACAGGAATCAGCCCCAGCATTTT.